The 14 T cell receptor beta chains presented below share a single source sample, sequenced in a study of T-cell reconstitution after alpha-beta-depleted transplantation in children (dated by TCRdb to about 2016). The sample's treatment or condition label is to be understood as: allogeneic hematopoietic cell transplantation with graft depleted of TCRalphabeta T cells and CD19 B cells. Library prep was done by PCR. Sequencing was carried out with an Illumina HiSeq 2500. Molecular barcoding was employed in the preparation of TCR libraries, with unique molecular identifiers being used to normalize TCRbeta repertoire quantification. TCRdb applied fastp at Q25 and MiXCR to the public reads, then kept only in-frame beta chains. Entries that share a CDR3 protein sequence are merged under the most common genes and DNA. The sample table contains under 150,000 distinct CDR3 sequences; only one count was recorded for around 9.8% of them. The top ten clonotypes cover around 24% of the sample.

The sample in question was PBMCs, mostly from graft donor cells, obtained 180 days after TCRalphabeta/CD19-depleted stem cell transplant. All receptors derive from a girl less than two years old who had a stem cell transplant for combined immunodeficiency, so the T cells may come from the graft donor.

The chain couples TRBV20-1 to TRBJ1-5; the D gene is possibly TRBD1 (5 bases). This CDR3 has 15 amino acids. Trimming removed 0 bases at V and 5 bases at J, with 14 bases between. CDR1 and CDR2 from the germline V gene are DFQATT and SNEGSKA (reference sequence). The CDR3 loop reads CSARDTPGTDQPQHF. CDR3 DNA: TGCAGTGCTAGAGATACGCCCGGGACGGATCAGCCCCAGCATTTT.

This sequence joins TRBV9 and TRBJ2-7; TRBD1 agrees at 8 bases. The ends lost 2 bases at V and 3 bases at J; junction bases unmatched: 4. The CDR3 has 14 amino acids. CDR1 is SGDLS and CDR2 is YYNGEE in the germline V gene. CDR3 sequence reads: CASSVGQGDYEQYF. CDR3 DNA sequence: TGTGCCAGCAGCGTCGGACAGGGAGACTACGAGCAGTACTTC.

This clonotype was picked up many times. This chain connects TRBV5-1 to TRBJ1-1; 9 bases fit TRBD1. Germline V gene lookup returns CDR1 SGHRS and CDR2 YFSETQ. The V segment lost 3 bases and the J segment 1 base; nucleotides outside the gene matches: 1. The CDR3 extends over 14 amino acids. DNA for the CDR3: TGCGCCAGCAGCTCGGGACAGGGGAACACTGAAGCTTTCTTT. This translates into CASSSGQGNTEAFF.

The chain uses TRBV4-1 and TRBJ2-7; 11 bases are a match to TRBD1. Trimming took 1 base from V and 3 from J; bases not matched to a gene: 2. Germline values: CDR1 MGHRA, CDR2 YSYEKL. CDR3 length: 15 residues. The CDR3: CASSQGTGGYYEQYF. The DNA of the CDR3 is TGCGCCAGCAGCCAAGGGACAGGGGGCTACTACGAGCAGTACTTC.

There are many counts of this clonotype. This chain links TRBV7-2 with TRBJ2-1; D remains ambiguous. The CDR3 spans 14 residues. V shed 2 bases and J shed 0 bases, with 5 bases lying between them. In germline, CDR1 is SGHTA, CDR2 FQGNSA. This chain's CDR3 is CASSLYSSYNEQFF. DNA of the CDR3: TGTGCCAGCAGCTTATACAGCTCCTACAATGAGCAGTTCTTC.

The table lists this clonotype with many counts. The chain has TRBV5-1 and TRBJ2-5; 11 positions agree with TRBD1. Germline V CDR1 and CDR2: SGHRS, YFSETQ. The CDR3 spans 15 residues. After removal of 3 bases from V and 5 bases from J, the junction contained 6 bases not matched to a gene. CDR3 residues: CASSSGQGAWETQYF. In DNA, the CDR3 is TGCGCCAGCAGCTCCGGACAGGGGGCATGGGAGACCCAGTACTTC. Full variable domain (missing parts from reference TRBV5-1 and TRBJ2-5): KAGVTQTPRYLIKTRGQQVTLSCSPISGHRSVSWYQQTPGQGLQFLFEYFSETQRNKGNFPGRFSGRQFSNSRSEMNVSTLELGDSALYLCASSSGQGAWETQYFGPGTRLLVL.

The chain links TRBV20-1 to TRBJ1-6; TRBD1 agrees at 11 bases. Trimming at V came to 5 bases and at J to 7 bases, leaving 7 bases not matched to a gene. This CDR3 spans 15 amino acids. In germline, CDR1 is DFQATT, CDR2 SNEGSKA (reference sequence). The CDR3 loop reads CSASGQGAKNSPLHF. The CDR3 DNA reads TGCAGTGCTTCCGGACAGGGGGCTAAAAATTCACCCCTCCACTTT.

The chain has TRBV7-7 and TRBJ2-2; D remains unclear. The germline V gene encodes CDR1 SSHAT and CDR2 FNYEAQ (reference sequence). The germline V and J ends were trimmed by 5 bases and 1 base, with 5 bases remaining between them. The CDR3 loop spans 13 amino acids. The CDR3 reads CASSPLNTGELFF. The CDR3 DNA reads TGTGCCAGCAGCCCCTTGAACACCGGGGAGCTGTTTTTT.

V usage is TRBV20-1 and J usage is TRBJ2-3, with a tentative D call TRBD2 (6 bases). CDR3 size: 16 residues. V was trimmed by 5 bases and J by 6 bases, leaving 24 bases between them. Germline CDR1 and CDR2: DFQATT and SNEGSKA (reference sequence). CDR3 loop: CSAGPGWGRGNDTQYF. The CDR3 DNA reads TGCAGTGCTGGACCGGGGTGGGGCCGGGGGAATGATACGCAGTATTTT.

The V and J genes are TRBV10-3 and TRBJ2-2; tentatively, D is TRBD1 (5 bases). The CDR3 runs to 18 residues. Trimming left V 4 bases short and J 2 bases short, with 20 bases between. Germline lookup yields CDR1 ENHRY and CDR2 SYGVKD. The CDR3 DNA follows: TGTGCCATCAGTGCCGGTCCGCCTCGACAGATTAACACCGGGGAGCTGTTTTTT. Translated, it gives CAISAGPPRQINTGELFF.

A word on this clonotype: A read error is possible here, since a much larger clone lies one base away. The gene calls are TRBV5-1 and TRBJ1-1, with 8 bases aligning to TRBD1. CDR3 length equals 15 residues. The J segment lost 2 bases and the V segment lost 8 bases, leaving 11 bases of the junction unmatched. Germline CDR1 and CDR2: SGHRS and YFSETQ. In nucleotides, the CDR3 is TGCGCCAGTGTACAGGGGGACCACCAAAACACTGAAGCTTTCTTT. Translated: CASVQGDHQNTEAFF. Drawing the rest from reference TRBV5-1 and TRBJ1-1, the complete variable domain is KAGVTQTPRYLIKTRGQQVTLSCSPISGHRSVSWYQQTPGQGLQFLFEYFSETQRNKGNFPGRFSGRQFSNSRSEMNVSTLELGDSALYLCASVQGDHQNTEAFFGQGTRLTVV.

This clonotype has at least ten counts. V usage is TRBV6-2 or TRBV6-3 and J usage is TRBJ2-7, with TRBD1 matching over 8 bases. The ends lost 6 bases at V and 5 bases at J; junction bases unmatched: 6. This CDR3 has 13 amino acids. Germline-derived CDR1 and CDR2 are MNHEY and SVGEGT. CDR3 loop: CASRRTGRNEQYF. The CDR3 DNA reads TGTGCCAGCAGGAGGACAGGGAGGAACGAGCAGTACTTC.

This clonotype has only a few counts. The chain recombines TRBV7-2 with TRBJ2-1; D is uncertain. V lost 3 bases and J lost 0, with 9 bases in between. Germline V gene data show CDR1 as SGHTA and CDR2 as FQGNSA. This CDR3 contains 15 residues. CDR3 coding DNA: TGTGCCAGCAGCTTTCGGAGTAGCTCCTACAATGAGCAGTTCTTC. This encodes CASSFRSSSYNEQFF.

This clonotype was seen repeatedly, ten times or more. The chain couples TRBV29-1 to TRBJ2-2, with 7 nucleotides matching TRBD2. This CDR3 region has 11 residues. The trim removed 6 bases at V and 6 bases at J, leaving 1 base unmatched. The germline CDR1 and CDR2 sequences are SQVTM and ANQGSEA. CDR3: CSVGRAGELFF. The CDR3 coding sequence is TGCAGCGTGGGGAGGGCCGGGGAGCTGTTTTTT.